The present T cell receptor beta chain was sequenced within a study of blood T cell repertoires in COVID-19. Sequenced by immunoSEQ multiplex PCR; TCRdb stores in-frame clones only, minus some. This table holds more than 75,000 clones, approximately 81% found once. This CDR3 comprises 13 residues. V dropped 3 bases and J dropped 6; count of bases not matched to a gene: 3. Germline V gene lookup returns CDR1 KGHSH and CDR2 LQKENI. The sequence was collected from a woman aged 70-85 years with acute or convalescent COVID-19. Sequencing was done on a sample of peripheral blood. The genes are TRBV18 and TRBJ2-7; TRBD1 matches at 9 bases. Here the CDR3 DNA reads TGTGCCAGCTCACCGGGACAGGGATCCGAGCAGTACGTC. Amino acid sequence: CASSPGQGSEQYV.